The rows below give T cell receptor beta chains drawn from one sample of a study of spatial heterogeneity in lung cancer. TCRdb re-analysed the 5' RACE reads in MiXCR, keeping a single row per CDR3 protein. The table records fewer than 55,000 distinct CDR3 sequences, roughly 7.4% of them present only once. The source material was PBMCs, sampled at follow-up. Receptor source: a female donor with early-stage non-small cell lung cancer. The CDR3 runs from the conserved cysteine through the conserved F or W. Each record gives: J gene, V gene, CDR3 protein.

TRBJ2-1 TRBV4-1 CASSQRTGGGLRGSYNEQFF
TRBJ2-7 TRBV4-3 CASSQDIHASGSYEQYF
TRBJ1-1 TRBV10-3 CAISLQGNTEAFF
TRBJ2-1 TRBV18 CASSPLREGHEQFF
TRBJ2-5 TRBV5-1 CASSLEGEETQYF
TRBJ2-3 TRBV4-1 CASSLPTFAGGTDTQYF
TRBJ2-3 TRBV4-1 CASSQAWSRGTDTQYF
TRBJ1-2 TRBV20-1 CSASPGQLYGYTF
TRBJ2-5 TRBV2 CASMEWGQETQYF
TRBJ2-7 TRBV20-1 CSAHRGTSSYEQYF
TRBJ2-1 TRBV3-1 CASSQVSHEQFF
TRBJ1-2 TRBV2 CASSRDSYGYTF
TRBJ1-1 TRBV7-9 CASSLRQKNTEAFF
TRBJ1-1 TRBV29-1 CSVYRGTEAFF
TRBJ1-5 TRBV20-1 CSARGQNSNQPQHF
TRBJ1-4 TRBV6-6 CASSSMTGRNEKLFF
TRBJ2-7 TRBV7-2 CASSPLQGGEQYF
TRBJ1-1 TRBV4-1 CASSQDPGQWAFF
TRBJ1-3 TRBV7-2 CASRMVGGLNRNTIYF
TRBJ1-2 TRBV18 CASSPQGQGGAYGYTF
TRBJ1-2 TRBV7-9 CASSIGVYGYTF
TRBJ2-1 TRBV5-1 CASSFRGGLEQFF
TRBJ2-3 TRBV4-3 CASSQVGAGGDTQYF
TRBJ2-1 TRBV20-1 CSARVSGGNYNEQFF